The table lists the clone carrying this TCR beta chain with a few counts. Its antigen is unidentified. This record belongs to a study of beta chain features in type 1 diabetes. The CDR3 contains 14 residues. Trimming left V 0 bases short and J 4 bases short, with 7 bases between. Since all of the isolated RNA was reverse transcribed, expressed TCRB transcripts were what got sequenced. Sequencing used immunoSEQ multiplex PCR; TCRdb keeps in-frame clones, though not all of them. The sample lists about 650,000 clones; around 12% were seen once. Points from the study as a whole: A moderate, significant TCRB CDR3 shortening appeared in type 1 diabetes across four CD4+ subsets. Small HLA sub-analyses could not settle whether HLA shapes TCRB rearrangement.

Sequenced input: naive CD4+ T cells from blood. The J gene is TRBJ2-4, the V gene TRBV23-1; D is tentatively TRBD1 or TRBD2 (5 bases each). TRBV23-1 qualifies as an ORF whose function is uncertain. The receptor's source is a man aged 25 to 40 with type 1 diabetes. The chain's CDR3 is CASSQSGEKNIQYF. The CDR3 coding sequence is TGCGCCAGCAGTCAATCGGGGGAAAAAAACATTCAGTACTTC.